This T cell receptor (beta chain) was recovered during a study of CD8 T cells in ankylosing spondylitis. CDR1 and CDR2 (germline): MGHDK, SYGVNS. There are 15 residues in the CDR3. Trimming cost V 3 bases and J 3 bases; bases outside gene matches: 4. With respect to this clonotype: The target antigen is unknown.

Study-level points and caveats: The authors reported significant enrichment of disease-linked clones in matched ankylosing spondylitis synovial fluid. A TCR beta motif made of under 10 highly homologous variants seemed typical of ankylosing spondylitis blood.

TCRdb recomputed calls from the 5' RACE reads with MiXCR, one row per CDR3 protein. This table holds approximately 300,000 distinct CDR3 sequences, 20% found once. The specimen sequenced was blood, either unsorted or a sorted T cell fraction (not recorded which). The receptor was isolated from a male donor with ankylosing spondylitis or in good health (not recorded which). V and J are TRBV25-1 and TRBJ2-2; 7 nucleotides match TRBD1. CDR3 DNA: TGTGCCAGCAGTGACACAGGGGCAGACACCGGGGAGCTGTTTTTT. Protein sequence: CASSDTGADTGELFF.